This T cell receptor (beta chain) was obtained from a study of blood T cell repertoires in COVID-19 (dated by TCRdb to about 2020). For context, the study as a whole: Samples covering the acute and convalescent phases of COVID-19 were provided by collaborators in the United States, Italy and Spain. Where HLA class I and class II types were available, the types were taken from metadata supplied by the sample provider, not from assay-based typing. A de-identified subject ID, COVID-19 status, age in years and sex were almost always included in the sample metadata. Samples came from the ongoing ImmuneRACE study (first 160 participants) plus 1,254 subjects from 6 global collaborators. The prospective study material was composed of cDNA or gDNA derived from T cells, B-cell-depleted T cells, or PBMCs. The repertoires were made available in a free public database intended to serve as a resource for research on the immune response to SARS-CoV-2. The dataset comprised deeply sampled blood TCRbeta repertoires from subjects exposed to, actively infected with, or recovered from COVID-19.

A single count supports this clone. Its recognized antigen is unknown. No base qualities exist here, and no much larger clone lies one base off it. The collaborating institutions used their own protocols to collect whole blood in K2EDTA tubes. For TCRbeta analysis, collaborator samples were shipped as frozen whole blood, as isolated PBMCs, or as DNA extracted from either sample type. General conclusions and limits of the study: The quantity of clinical and demographic metadata differed by source and by participant and was supplied without curation.

The immunoSEQ Assay, a bias-controlled multiplex PCR, was used to amplify TCRbeta CDR3 regions from genomic DNA. On the authors' methods: Nucleated cell counts per sample were estimated from amplification of reference gene primers within the assay. To quantify the absolute abundance of each unique TCRbeta CDR3 rearrangement, sequence reads were collapsed and filtered. For each sample, productive Simpson clonality was calculated by taking the square root of Simpson's diversity index across productive rearrangements. TCRdb provides this immuneACCESS table in a form limited to in-frame rearrangements. Some clones are lacking; in checked studies, under half of them reflect an unresolved V gene, and why the rest are absent is not known. V and J calls and clone size are those listed in that table; D and trimming were worked out from the DNA. The sample yields around 250,000 clones; around 86% were counted once. Approximately 4% of the sample belongs to the ten largest clones.

Sequencing was done on a sample of peripheral blood. The sequence derives from a man between 18 and 29 years old with active or convalescent COVID-19.

The CDR3 region: CASSSDRERYEQYF. The DNA is TGCGCCAGCAGCTCCGACAGGGAGAGGTACGAGCAGTACTTC. The rearrangement combines TRBV5-1 with TRBJ2-7; TRBD1 agrees with 7 junctional bases. Via the germline V gene, CDR1 is SGHRS and CDR2 YFSETQ. From the cysteine through the phenylalanine, the CDR3 covers 14 amino acids. Left in the record is the CDR3 DNA by itself, 42 bases read in frame from the first base. V has 3 bases trimmed and J has 4 bases trimmed; junction bases matching no gene number 7.